A selection of T cell receptor beta chains follows, all from one sample in a study of shared clonotypes between healthy human individuals. Assay: immunoSEQ multiplex PCR; the TCRdb copy retains only in-frame clones and omits some. The table has nearly 2 million clones, 85% to 95% seen once. Sequenced sample: naive CD8+ T cells sorted from blood. These TCRs come from a man aged 18 to 30 in good health. Each CDR3 is given with its conserved first and last residue. The order of the fields is clone size, V gene, D gene, J gene, CDR3 protein, CDR3 DNA. D genes are given only for firm matches. Not every row has a clone size; where given, it reads once, few, many or a size class.

clone size: NA; V gene: TRBV5-1; D gene: NA; J gene: TRBJ2-7; CDR3 protein: CASSLGDGLGAYEQYF; CDR3 DNA: TGCGCCAGCAGCTTGGGGGACGGCTTGGGGGCCTACGAGCAGTACTTC
clone size: NA; V gene: TRBV12-5; D gene: TRBD2; J gene: TRBJ2-5; CDR3 protein: CASGLVLAGGYLETQYF; CDR3 DNA: TGTGCTAGTGGTTTGGTACTTGCGGGGGGTTATTTGGAGACCCAGTACTTC
clone size: NA; V gene: TRBV7-9; D gene: NA; J gene: TRBJ2-7; CDR3 protein: CASSPHPGVSYEQYF; CDR3 DNA: TGTGCCAGCAGCCCCCACCCCGGGGTCTCCTACGAGCAGTACTTC
clone size: NA; V gene: TRBV2; D gene: TRBD1; J gene: TRBJ1-2; CDR3 protein: CASSEARQGLNYGYTF; CDR3 DNA: TGTGCCAGCAGTGAAGCAAGACAGGGGCTCAACTATGGCTACACCTTC
clone size: NA; V gene: TRBV7-7; D gene: TRBD2; J gene: TRBJ2-5; CDR3 protein: CASSLAFTGTSPETQYF; CDR3 DNA: TGTGCTAGCAGCTTAGCATTCACCGGGACTAGCCCAGAGACCCAGTACTTC
clone size: NA; V gene: TRBV6-7; D gene: TRBD1; J gene: TRBJ2-7; CDR3 protein: CARDGTGPYEQYF; CDR3 DNA: TGTGCCAGGGACGGGACAGGGCCCTACGAGCAGTACTTC
clone size: NA; V gene: TRBV7-6; D gene: TRBD1; J gene: TRBJ1-2; CDR3 protein: CASSLAATGGNGYTF; CDR3 DNA: TGTGCCAGCAGCTTAGCCGCGACAGGGGGGAATGGCTACACCTTC
clone size: few; V gene: TRBV2; D gene: TRBD1; J gene: TRBJ1-2; CDR3 protein: CASGTGSGYTF; CDR3 DNA: TGTGCCAGCGGGACAGGGAGCGGCTACACCTTC
clone size: NA; V gene: TRBV9; D gene: NA; J gene: TRBJ2-5; CDR3 protein: CASSVGSYQETQYF; CDR3 DNA: TGTGCCAGCAGCGTAGGCTCGTACCAAGAGACCCAGTACTTC
clone size: NA; V gene: TRBV20-1; D gene: NA; J gene: TRBJ1-1; CDR3 protein: CSAPVDTEAFF; CDR3 DNA: TGCAGTGCTCCCGTAGACACTGAAGCTTTCTTT
clone size: NA; V gene: TRBV5-1; D gene: TRBD1; J gene: TRBJ1-2; CDR3 protein: CASSQISGTGANYGYTF; CDR3 DNA: TGCGCCAGCAGCCAAATATCCGGGACAGGGGCCAACTATGGCTACACCTTC
clone size: NA; V gene: TRBV6-5; D gene: NA; J gene: TRBJ2-7; CDR3 protein: CASSRSLEQYF; CDR3 DNA: TGTGCCAGCAGCCGCTCCCTCGAGCAGTACTTC
clone size: NA; V gene: TRBV4-1; D gene: NA; J gene: TRBJ2-7; CDR3 protein: CASSPEHEYEQYF; CDR3 DNA: TGCGCCAGCAGCCCCGAACATGAATACGAGCAGTACTTC
clone size: NA; V gene: TRBV4-2; D gene: NA; J gene: TRBJ2-1; CDR3 protein: CASSQDGTGYNEQFF; CDR3 DNA: TGTGCCAGCAGCCAAGATGGGACCGGATACAATGAGCAGTTCTTC
clone size: once; V gene: TRBV7-6; D gene: NA; J gene: TRBJ1-5; CDR3 protein: CASSLDDSLNQPQHF; CDR3 DNA: TGTGCCAGCAGCTTAGACGACAGCCTTAATCAGCCCCAGCATTTT
clone size: NA; V gene: TRBV9; D gene: TRBD1; J gene: TRBJ1-1; CDR3 protein: CASSASGTANTEAFF; CDR3 DNA: TGTGCCAGCAGCGCCTCCGGGACAGCTAACACTGAAGCTTTCTTT
clone size: NA; V gene: TRBV18; D gene: NA; J gene: TRBJ2-2; CDR3 protein: CASSRTEPNTGELFF; CDR3 DNA: TGTGCCAGCTCACGGACAGAACCGAACACCGGGGAGCTGTTTTTT
clone size: NA; V gene: TRBV5-1; D gene: NA; J gene: TRBJ2-7; CDR3 protein: CASSLPGASDEQYF; CDR3 DNA: TGCGCCAGCAGCTTGCCGGGGGCCTCGGACGAGCAGTACTTC
clone size: NA; V gene: TRBV4-1; D gene: NA; J gene: TRBJ2-5; CDR3 protein: CASSQGGGGQETQYF; CDR3 DNA: TGCGCCAGCAGCCAAGGAGGGGGAGGACAAGAGACCCAGTACTTC
clone size: NA; V gene: TRBV10-2; D gene: TRBD2; J gene: TRBJ2-5; CDR3 protein: CASSLTSGEETQYF; CDR3 DNA: TGCGCCAGCAGTCTCACTAGCGGGGAAGAGACCCAGTACTTC
clone size: NA; V gene: TRBV5-6; D gene: NA; J gene: TRBJ2-1; CDR3 protein: CASSFGQGYNEQFF; CDR3 DNA: TGTGCCAGCAGCTTCGGCCAGGGCTACAATGAGCAGTTCTTC
clone size: NA; V gene: TRBV10-1; D gene: NA; J gene: TRBJ2-7; CDR3 protein: CASSERASYEQYF; CDR3 DNA: TGCGCCAGCAGTGAGCGGGCCTCCTACGAGCAGTACTTC
clone size: NA; V gene: TRBV10-3; D gene: TRBD1; J gene: TRBJ2-1; CDR3 protein: CAISDPSRDRNEQFF; CDR3 DNA: TGTGCCATCAGTGATCCGTCCCGGGACAGGAATGAGCAGTTCTTC
clone size: NA; V gene: TRBV9; D gene: NA; J gene: TRBJ2-7; CDR3 protein: CASSVAGTSYEQYF; CDR3 DNA: TGTGCCAGCAGCGTAGCGGGGACATCCTACGAGCAGTACTTC